This T cell receptor (beta chain) was documented in a study of shared clonotypes between healthy human individuals. General study results and limits: The study drew on few donors, limiting represented genetic and exposure-history diversity. Sequencing depth was a factor that was expected to affect clonotype sharing among donors. Among several donors, roughly 5.5% of naive CD4 clonotypes were found in common.

The V end lost 4 bases, the J end lost 2 bases, and 10 bases lay between the germline ends. Germline lookup yields CDR1 SGHRS and CDR2 YFSETQ. The CDR3 has 13 amino acids. Profiled with immunoSEQ multiplex PCR; TCRdb holds only in-frame clones, not every one. Here the sample spans more than 1.2 million clones, 97% to 99% being singletons. A note on this clone: The antigen is unknown. This sample also contains other DNA sequences that code for the same CDR3.

The sample consisted of naive CD4+ T cells sorted from blood. Documented subset: CD45RA+ positively selected. The rearrangement links TRBV5-1 to TRBJ2-7, with a tentative D call TRBD1 (5 bases). This clonotype originated in a man younger than 45 in good health. DNA for the CDR3: TGCGCCAGCAGCCTAACAGGTCCCTACGAGCAGTACTTC. Translating gives CASSLTGPYEQYF. The full variable domain, in which reference TRBV5-1 and TRBJ2-7 provide the parts outside the CDR3, is KAGVTQTPRYLIKTRGQQVTLSCSPISGHRSVSWYQQTPGQGLQFLFEYFSETQRNKGNFPGRFSGRQFSNSRSEMNVSTLELGDSALYLCASSLTGPYEQYFGPGTRLTVT.